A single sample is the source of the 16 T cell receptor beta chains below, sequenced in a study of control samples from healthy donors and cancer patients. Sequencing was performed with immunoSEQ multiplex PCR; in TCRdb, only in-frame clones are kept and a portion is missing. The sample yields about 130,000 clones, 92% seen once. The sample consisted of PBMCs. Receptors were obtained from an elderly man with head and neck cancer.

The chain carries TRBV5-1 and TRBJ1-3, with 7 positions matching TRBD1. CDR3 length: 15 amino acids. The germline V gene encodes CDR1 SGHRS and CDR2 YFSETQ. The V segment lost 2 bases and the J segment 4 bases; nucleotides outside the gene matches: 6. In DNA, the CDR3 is TGCGCCAGCAGCTTCAATACAGGGGCGGGAAACACCATATATTTT. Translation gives CASSFNTGAGNTIYF.

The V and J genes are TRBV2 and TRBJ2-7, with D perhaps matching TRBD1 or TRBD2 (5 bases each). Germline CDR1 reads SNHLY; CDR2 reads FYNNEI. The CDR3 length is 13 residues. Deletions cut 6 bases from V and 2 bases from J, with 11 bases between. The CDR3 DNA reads TGTGCCAGCAGATGGGACGGAACCTACGAGCAGTACTTC. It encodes CASRWDGTYEQYF. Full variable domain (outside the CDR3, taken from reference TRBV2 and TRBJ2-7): EPEVTQTPSHQVTQMGQEVILRCVPISNHLYFYWYRQILGQKVEFLVSFYNNEISEKSEIFDDQFSVERPDGSNFTLKIRSTKLEDSAMYFCASRWDGTYEQYFGPGTRLTVT.

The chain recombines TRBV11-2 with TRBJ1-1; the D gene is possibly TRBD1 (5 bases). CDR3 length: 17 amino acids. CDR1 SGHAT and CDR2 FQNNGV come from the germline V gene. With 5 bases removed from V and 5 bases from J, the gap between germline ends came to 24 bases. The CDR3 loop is CASSLFRLTGGGTEAFF. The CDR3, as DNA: TGTGCCAGCAGCCTTTTCAGGCTAACGGGGGGAGGGACTGAAGCTTTCTTT.

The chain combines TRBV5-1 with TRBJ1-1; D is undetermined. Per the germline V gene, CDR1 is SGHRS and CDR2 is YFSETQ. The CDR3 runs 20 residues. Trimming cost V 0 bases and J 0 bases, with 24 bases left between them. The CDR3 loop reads CASSLEGSRVPFRLNTEAFF. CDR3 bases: TGCGCCAGCAGCTTGGAAGGCAGTCGGGTCCCTTTTCGCTTGAACACTGAAGCTTTCTTT.

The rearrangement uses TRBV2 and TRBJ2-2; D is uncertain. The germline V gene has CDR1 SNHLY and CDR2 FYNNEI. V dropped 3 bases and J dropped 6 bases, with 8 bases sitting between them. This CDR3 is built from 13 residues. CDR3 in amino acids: CASSEFFPGELFF. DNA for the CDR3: TGTGCCAGCAGTGAGTTCTTCCCCGGGGAGCTGTTTTTT.

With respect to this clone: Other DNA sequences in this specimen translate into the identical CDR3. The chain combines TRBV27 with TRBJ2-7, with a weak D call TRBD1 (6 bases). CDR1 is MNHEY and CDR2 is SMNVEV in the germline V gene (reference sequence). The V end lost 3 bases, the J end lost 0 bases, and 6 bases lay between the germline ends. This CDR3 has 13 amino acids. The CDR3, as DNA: TGTGCCAGCAGTTTGGACAGCTCCTACGAGCAGTACTTC. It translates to CASSLDSSYEQYF.

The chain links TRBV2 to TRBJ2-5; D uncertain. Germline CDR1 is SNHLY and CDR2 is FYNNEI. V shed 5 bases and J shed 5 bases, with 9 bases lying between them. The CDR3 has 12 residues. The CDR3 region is CASSRTRETQYF. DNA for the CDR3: TGTGCCAGCAGTCGAACACGCGAGACCCAGTACTTC. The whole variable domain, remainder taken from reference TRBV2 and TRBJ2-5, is EPEVTQTPSHQVTQMGQEVILRCVPISNHLYFYWYRQILGQKVEFLVSFYNNEISEKSEIFDDQFSVERPDGSNFTLKIRSTKLEDSAMYFCASSRTRETQYFGPGTRLLVL.

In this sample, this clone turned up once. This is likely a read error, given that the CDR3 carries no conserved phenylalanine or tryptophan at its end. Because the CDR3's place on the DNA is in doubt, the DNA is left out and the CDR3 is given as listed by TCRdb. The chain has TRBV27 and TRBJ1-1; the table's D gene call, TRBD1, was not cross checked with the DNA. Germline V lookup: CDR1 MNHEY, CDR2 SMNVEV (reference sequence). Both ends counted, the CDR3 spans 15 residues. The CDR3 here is CASSSLVGQGAEVSI.

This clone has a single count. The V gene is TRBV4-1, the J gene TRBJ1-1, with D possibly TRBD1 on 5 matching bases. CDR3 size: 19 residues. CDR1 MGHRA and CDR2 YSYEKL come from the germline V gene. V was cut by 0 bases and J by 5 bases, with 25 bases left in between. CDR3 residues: CASSQDFPPLKGGTTEAFF. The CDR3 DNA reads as TGCGCCAGCAGCCAAGATTTCCCTCCTCTCAAGGGCGGGACGACTGAAGCTTTCTTT.

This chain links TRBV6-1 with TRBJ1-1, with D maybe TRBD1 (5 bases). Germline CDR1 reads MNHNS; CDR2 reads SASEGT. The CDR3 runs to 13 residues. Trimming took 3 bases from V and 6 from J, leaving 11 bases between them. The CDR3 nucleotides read TGTGCCAGCAGTGACAGGGTGGGGGCTGAAGCTTTCTTT. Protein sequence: CASSDRVGAEAFF.

The CDR3 region is CASSQIGPAEQYF. In DNA form, the CDR3 reads TGTGCCAGCAGCCAAATCGGTCCGGCCGAGCAGTACTTC. The chain links TRBV3-1 (or the pseudogene TRBV3-2) to TRBJ2-7; D gene unclear. CDR3 length: 13 residues. Trimming took off 2 bases at V and 6 bases at J, with 11 bases between the two ends. In germline, CDR1 is LGHDT, CDR2 YNNKEL (reference sequence).

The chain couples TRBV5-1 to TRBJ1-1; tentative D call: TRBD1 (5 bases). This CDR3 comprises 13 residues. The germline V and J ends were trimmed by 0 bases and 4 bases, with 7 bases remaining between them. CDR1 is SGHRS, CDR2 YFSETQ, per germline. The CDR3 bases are TGCGCCAGCAGCTTGGTGGGGCGCACTGAAGCTTTCTTT. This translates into CASSLVGRTEAFF.

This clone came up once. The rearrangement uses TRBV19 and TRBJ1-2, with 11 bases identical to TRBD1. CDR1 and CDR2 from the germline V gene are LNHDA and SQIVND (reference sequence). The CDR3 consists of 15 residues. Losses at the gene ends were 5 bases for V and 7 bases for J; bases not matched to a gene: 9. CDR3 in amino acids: CASSQTGTGGLGYTF. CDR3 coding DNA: TGTGCCAGTAGTCAAACCGGGACAGGGGGACTTGGCTACACCTTC.

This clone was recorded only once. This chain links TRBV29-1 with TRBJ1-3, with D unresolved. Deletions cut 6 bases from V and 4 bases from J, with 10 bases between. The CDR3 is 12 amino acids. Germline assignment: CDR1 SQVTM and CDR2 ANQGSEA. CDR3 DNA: TGCAGCGTCCACATAGGGGGAAACACCATATATTTT. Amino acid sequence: CSVHIGGNTIYF.

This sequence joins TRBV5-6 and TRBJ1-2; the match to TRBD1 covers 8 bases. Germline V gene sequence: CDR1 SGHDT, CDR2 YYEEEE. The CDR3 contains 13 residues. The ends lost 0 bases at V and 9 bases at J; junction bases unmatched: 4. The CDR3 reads CASSLAGGDRYTF. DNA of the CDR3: TGTGCCAGCAGCTTGGCAGGGGGCGATCGCTACACCTTC.

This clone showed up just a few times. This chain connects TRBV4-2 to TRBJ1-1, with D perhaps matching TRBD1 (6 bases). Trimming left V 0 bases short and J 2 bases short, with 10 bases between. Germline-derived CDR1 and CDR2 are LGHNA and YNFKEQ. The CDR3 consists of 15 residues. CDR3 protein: CASSQEDSFNTEAFF. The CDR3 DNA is TGTGCCAGCAGCCAAGAGGACAGCTTCAACACTGAAGCTTTCTTT.